These 13 T cell receptor beta chains came from one sample sequenced in a study of CD8+CD57+ T cells in acquired aplastic anemia. CD8+CD57+ cell expansion, shown by flow cytometry, had occurred in the patients selected for sequencing. TCR beta VDJ and CDR3 profiles were obtained from a genomic DNA template. One entry per CDR3 protein results from TCRdb running MiXCR on the reads. This table has some 170,000 distinct CDR3 sequences, around half appearing once. The specimen sequenced was sorted CD4+, CD8+, or CD8+CD57+ T cells (not recorded which) from PBMCs. Receptors originate from a human donor with aplastic anemia.

This clonotype was seen many times. CDR3 bases: TGTGCCAGCAGCCAATTACTCAGTCGAGGCTATGGCTACACCTTC. It is translated as CASSQLLSRGYGYTF. The chain recombines TRBV16 with TRBJ1-2; D gene ambiguous. The CDR3 has 15 amino acids. The germline V gene encodes CDR1 KGHSY and CDR2 FQNENV. The ends were cut back, 1 base at V and 4 bases at J, with 13 bases in the middle.

This chain links TRBV7-9 with TRBJ2-7; 9 positions agree with TRBD1. Germline values: CDR1 SEHNR, CDR2 FQNEAQ (reference sequence). The CDR3 has 15 residues. V dropped 5 bases and J dropped 4; count of bases not matched to a gene: 9. Here the CDR3 reads CASSPGDRAGYEQYF. CDR3 bases: TGTGCCAGCAGCCCCGGGGACAGGGCGGGTTACGAGCAGTACTTC.

This clonotype was counted ten times or more. The V call is TRBV7-2, the J call TRBJ1-1, with TRBD1 matching 8 bases. Trimming took 5 bases from V and 4 from J; bases not matched to a gene: 6. Germline V gene data show CDR1 as SGHTA and CDR2 as FQGNSA. The CDR3 sequence is 14 residues long. CDR3 sequence reads: CASSPGDRGTEAFF. The CDR3, as DNA: TGTGCCAGCAGCCCGGGTGACAGGGGCACTGAAGCTTTCTTT.

The chain joins TRBV10-3 to TRBJ2-1; TRBD2 might be the D (7 bases). Germline V CDR1 and CDR2: ENHRY, SYGVKD. V was pared by 0 bases and J by 13 bases, with 13 bases between. CDR3 length equals 13 residues. CDR3 in DNA: TGTGCCATCAGTGAGTCCTCGGGGGGCGTACAGTTCTTC. Translating it yields CAISESSGGVQFF.

This clonotype has ten or more counts. V gene TRBV6-1 combines with J gene TRBJ1-5; D uncertain. Trimming cost V 4 bases and J 0 bases, with 16 bases left between them. The CDR3 has 17 amino acids. Per the germline V gene, CDR1 is MNHNS and CDR2 is SASEGT. The CDR3 here is CASSGPAAQYSNQPQHF. Written as DNA, the CDR3 is TGTGCCAGCAGTGGCCCCGCGGCACAGTATAGCAATCAGCCCCAGCATTTT.

In this sample, this clonotype turned up many times. V is TRBV9 and J is TRBJ2-1, with no clear D. The CDR3 covers 12 residues. The V end lost 0 bases, the J end lost 8 bases, and 6 bases lay between the germline ends. Germline V gene sequence: CDR1 SGDLS, CDR2 YYNGEE. In DNA, the CDR3 is TGTGCCAGCAGCGTAGGGGGTTATGAGCAGTTCTTC. Translating it yields CASSVGGYEQFF.

CDR3 amino acids: CASGPWDGEQYF. CDR3 nucleotides: TGTGCCAGCGGCCCCTGGGACGGAGAGCAGTACTTC. The chain combines TRBV7-2 with TRBJ2-7, with D perhaps given as TRBD1 or TRBD2 (5 bases each). Germline V gene data show CDR1 as SGHTA and CDR2 as FQGNSA. The CDR3 contains 12 residues. The germline V and J ends were trimmed by 8 bases and 7 bases, with 15 bases remaining between them. Variable domain in full (rest from reference TRBV7-2 and TRBJ2-7): GAGVSQSPSNKVTEKGKDVELRCDPISGHTALYWYRQSLGQGLEFLIYFQGNSAPDKSGLPSDRFSAERTGGSVSTLTIQRTQQEDSAVYLCASGPWDGEQYFGPGTRLTVT.

The J gene is TRBJ1-5, the V gene TRBV29-1; no definite D call. The CDR3 sequence is 13 residues long. The germline V gene has CDR1 SQVTM and CDR2 ANQGSEA. V lost 4 bases and J lost 0, with 7 bases in between. This chain's CDR3 is CSVGTDSNQPQHF. CDR3 in DNA: TGCAGCGTTGGGACCGATAGCAATCAGCCCCAGCATTTT.

The rearrangement joins TRBV20-1 to TRBJ2-5; D may be TRBD2 (6 bases). V was trimmed by 3 bases and J by 4 bases, leaving 12 bases between them. CDR3 size: 13 residues. Per germline, CDR1 DFQATT and CDR2 SNEGSKA (reference sequence). The CDR3 region is CSASWEAGETQYF. CDR3 in DNA: TGCAGTGCTAGTTGGGAGGCGGGAGAGACCCAGTACTTC.

A few counts support this clonotype. This chain links TRBV27 with TRBJ1-1, with TRBD1 identical over 7 bases. The V segment lost 6 bases and the J segment 3 bases; nucleotides outside the gene matches: 7. The CDR3 totals 14 residues. Germline V gene sequence: CDR1 MNHEY, CDR2 SMNVEV (reference sequence). Here the CDR3 DNA reads TGTGCCAGCAGGGAGACAGGGTCGGACACTGAAGCTTTCTTT. Its translation is CASRETGSDTEAFF.

A remark on this clonotype: It may be a read error: a sequence one base away is much more abundant. V and J are TRBV11-3 and TRBJ2-3; the D call may be TRBD1 or TRBD2 (5 bases each). Per germline, CDR1 SGHNT and CDR2 YENEEA. CDR3 length equals 14 residues. DNA of the CDR3: TGTGCCAGCAGCTTAGATCCCCAGGGAGATGCGCAGTATTTT. Protein product: CASSLDPQGDAQYF. Together with reference TRBV11-3 and TRBJ2-3, the CDR3 gives the full variable domain: EAGVVQSPRYKIIEKKQPVAFWCNPISGHNTLYWYLQNLGQGPELLIRYENEEAVDDSQLPKDRFSAERLKGVDSTLKIQPAELGDSAVYLCASSLDPQGDAQYFGPGTRLTVL.

V and J are TRBV20-1 and TRBJ1-6, with D possibly TRBD1 on 5 matching bases. CDR3 length equals 16 residues. Germline V gene data show CDR1 as DFQATT and CDR2 as SNEGSKA (reference sequence). Trimming took 6 bases from V and 3 from J, leaving 18 bases between them. CDR3 nucleotides: TGCAGTGCCCCGCAGGGACCGCCGAGCTATAATTCACCCCTCCACTTT. Encoded protein: CSAPQGPPSYNSPLHF.

This clonotype was observed at least ten times. The rearrangement joins TRBV6-1 to TRBJ1-5; D not certain. The CDR3 is 13 amino acids. V was cut by 0 bases and J by 2 bases, with 2 bases left in between. From germline, CDR1 is MNHNS and CDR2 SASEGT. The CDR3 DNA is TGTGCCAGCAGTGAAGCGGGCAATCAGCCCCAGCATTTT. It yields the protein CASSEAGNQPQHF.